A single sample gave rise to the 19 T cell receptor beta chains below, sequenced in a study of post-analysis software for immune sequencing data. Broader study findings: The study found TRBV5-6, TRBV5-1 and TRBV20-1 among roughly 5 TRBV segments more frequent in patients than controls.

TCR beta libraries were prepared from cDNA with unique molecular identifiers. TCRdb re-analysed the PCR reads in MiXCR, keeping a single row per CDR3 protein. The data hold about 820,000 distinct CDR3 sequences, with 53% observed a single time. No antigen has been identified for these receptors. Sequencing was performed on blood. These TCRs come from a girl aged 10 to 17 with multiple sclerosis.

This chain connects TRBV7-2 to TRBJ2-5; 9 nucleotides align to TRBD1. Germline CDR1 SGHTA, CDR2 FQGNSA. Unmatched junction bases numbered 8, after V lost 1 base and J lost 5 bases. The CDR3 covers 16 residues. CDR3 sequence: CASSLGGQGRQETQYF. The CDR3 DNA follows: TGTGCCAGCAGCTTAGGGGGACAGGGAAGGCAGGAGACCCAGTACTTC.

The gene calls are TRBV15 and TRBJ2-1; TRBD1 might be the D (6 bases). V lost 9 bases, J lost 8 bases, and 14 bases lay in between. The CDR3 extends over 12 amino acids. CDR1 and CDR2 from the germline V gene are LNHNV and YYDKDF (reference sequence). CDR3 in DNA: TGTGCCACACAGGGACAATACGATGAGCAGTTCTTC. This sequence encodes CATQGQYDEQFF.

In nucleotides, the CDR3 is TGCGCCAGCAGCTTGGAATCGAGAAGCACAGATACGCAGTATTTT. Its translation: CASSLESRSTDTQYF. The rearrangement joins TRBV5-1 to TRBJ2-3; no firm D call. CDR3 length: 15 residues. The V end lost 0 bases, the J end lost 0 bases, and 8 bases lay between the germline ends. CDR1 and CDR2 (germline): SGHRS, YFSETQ.

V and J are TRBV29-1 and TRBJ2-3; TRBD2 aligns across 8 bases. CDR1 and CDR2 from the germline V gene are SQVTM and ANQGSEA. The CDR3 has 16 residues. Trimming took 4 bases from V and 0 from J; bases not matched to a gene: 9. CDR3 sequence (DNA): TGCAGCGTTGCCGGGGGGGCGCTCTTAAGCACAGATACGCAGTATTTT. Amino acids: CSVAGGALLSTDTQYF.

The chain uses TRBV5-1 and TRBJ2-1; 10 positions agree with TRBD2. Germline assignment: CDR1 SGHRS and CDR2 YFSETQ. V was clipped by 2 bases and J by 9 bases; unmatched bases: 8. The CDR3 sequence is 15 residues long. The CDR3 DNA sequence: TGCGCCAGCAGCTTAGCGGGGGGGCCCAGAATTGAGCAGTTCTTC. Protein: CASSLAGGPRIEQFF.

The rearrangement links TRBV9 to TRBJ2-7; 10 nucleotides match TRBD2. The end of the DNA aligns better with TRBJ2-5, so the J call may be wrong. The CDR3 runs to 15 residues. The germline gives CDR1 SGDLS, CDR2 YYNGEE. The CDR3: CASSVGAGGPETQYF. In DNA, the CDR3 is TGTGCCAGCAGCGTAGGAGCGGGAGGGCCGGAGACCCAGTACTTC.

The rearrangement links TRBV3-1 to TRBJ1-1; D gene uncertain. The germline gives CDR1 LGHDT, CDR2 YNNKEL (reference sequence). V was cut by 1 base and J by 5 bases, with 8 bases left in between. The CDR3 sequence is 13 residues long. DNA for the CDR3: TGTGCCAGCAGCCAAGCAGCCGGGACTGAAGCTTTCTTT. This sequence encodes CASSQAAGTEAFF.

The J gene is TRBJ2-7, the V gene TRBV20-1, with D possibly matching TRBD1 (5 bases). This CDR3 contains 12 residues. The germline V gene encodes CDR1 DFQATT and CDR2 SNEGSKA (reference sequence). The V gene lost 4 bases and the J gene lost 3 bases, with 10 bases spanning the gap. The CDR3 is CSATSGLYEQYF. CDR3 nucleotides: TGCAGTGCTACCTCAGGGCTCTACGAGCAGTACTTC.

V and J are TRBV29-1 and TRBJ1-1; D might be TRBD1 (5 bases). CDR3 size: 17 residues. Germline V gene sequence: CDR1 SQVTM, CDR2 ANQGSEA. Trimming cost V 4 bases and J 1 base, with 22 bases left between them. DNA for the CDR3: TGCAGCGTTGGCCAACCGGGGCTAACCCAGGCGAACACTGAAGCTTTCTTT. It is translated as CSVGQPGLTQANTEAFF. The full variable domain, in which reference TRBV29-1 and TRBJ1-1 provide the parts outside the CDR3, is SAVISQKPSRDICQRGTSLTIQCQVDSQVTMMFWYRQQPGQSLTLIATANQGSEATYESGFVIDKFPISRPNLTFSTLTVSNMSPEDSSIYLCSVGQPGLTQANTEAFFGQGTRLTVV.

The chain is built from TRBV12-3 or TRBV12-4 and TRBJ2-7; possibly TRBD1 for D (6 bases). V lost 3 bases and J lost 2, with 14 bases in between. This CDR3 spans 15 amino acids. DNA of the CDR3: TGTGCCAGCAGTTTCGGTTCCAGACAGGCCTACGAGCAGTACTTC. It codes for CASSFGSRQAYEQYF.

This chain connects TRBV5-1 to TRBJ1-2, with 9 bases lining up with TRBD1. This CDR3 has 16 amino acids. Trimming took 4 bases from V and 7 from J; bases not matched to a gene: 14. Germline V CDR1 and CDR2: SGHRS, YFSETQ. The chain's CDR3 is CASSDGGLGTGFGYTF. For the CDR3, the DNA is TGCGCCAGCAGCGACGGGGGGTTAGGGACAGGGTTTGGCTACACCTTC.

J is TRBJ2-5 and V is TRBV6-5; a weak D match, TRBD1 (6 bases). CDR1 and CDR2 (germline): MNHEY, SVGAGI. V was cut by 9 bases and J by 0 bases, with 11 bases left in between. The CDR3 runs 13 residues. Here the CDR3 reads CASTGSYQETQYF. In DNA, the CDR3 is TGTGCCAGTACAGGGTCGTACCAAGAGACCCAGTACTTC.

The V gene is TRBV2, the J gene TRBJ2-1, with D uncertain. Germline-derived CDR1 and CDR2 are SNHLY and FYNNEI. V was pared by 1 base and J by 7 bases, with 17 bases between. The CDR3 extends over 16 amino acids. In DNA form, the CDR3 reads TGTGCCAGCAGTGAAGTCGTTGAAGGGCCAGGAAATGAGCAGTTCTTC. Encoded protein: CASSEVVEGPGNEQFF. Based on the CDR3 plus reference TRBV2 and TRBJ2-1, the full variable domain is EPEVTQTPSHQVTQMGQEVILRCVPISNHLYFYWYRQILGQKVEFLVSFYNNEISEKSEIFDDQFSVERPDGSNFTLKIRSTKLEDSAMYFCASSEVVEGPGNEQFFGPGTRLTVL.

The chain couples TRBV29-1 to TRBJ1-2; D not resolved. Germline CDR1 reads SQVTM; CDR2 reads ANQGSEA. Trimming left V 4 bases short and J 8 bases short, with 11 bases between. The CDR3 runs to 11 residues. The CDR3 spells CSVAPTDGYTF. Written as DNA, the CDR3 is TGCAGCGTTGCCCCAACGGACGGCTACACCTTC.

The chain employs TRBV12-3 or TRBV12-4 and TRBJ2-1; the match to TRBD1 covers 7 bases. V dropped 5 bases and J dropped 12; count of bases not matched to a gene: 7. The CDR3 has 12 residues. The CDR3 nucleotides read TGTGCCAGCAGTACTTATCGACAGGGGCAGTTCTTC. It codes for CASSTYRQGQFF.

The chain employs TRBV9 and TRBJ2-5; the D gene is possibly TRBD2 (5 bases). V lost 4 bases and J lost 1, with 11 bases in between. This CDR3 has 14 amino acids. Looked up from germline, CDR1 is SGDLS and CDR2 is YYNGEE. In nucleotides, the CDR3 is TGTGCCAGCAGCTTCCGAGCGGTCCAAGAGACCCAGTACTTC. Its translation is CASSFRAVQETQYF.

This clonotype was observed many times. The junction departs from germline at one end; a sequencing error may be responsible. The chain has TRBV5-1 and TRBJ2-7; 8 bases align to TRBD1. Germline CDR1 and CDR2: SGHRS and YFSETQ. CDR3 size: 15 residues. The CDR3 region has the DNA TGTGCCAGCAGCTCCGGGACAGGCATTTCCTACGAGCAGTACTTC. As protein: CASSSGTGISYEQYF.

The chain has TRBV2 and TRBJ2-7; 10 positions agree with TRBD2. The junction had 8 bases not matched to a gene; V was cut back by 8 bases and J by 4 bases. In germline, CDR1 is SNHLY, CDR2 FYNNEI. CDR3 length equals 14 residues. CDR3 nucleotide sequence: TGTGCCAGCCAGGGCCAGGGACTAGCGTACGAGCAGTACTTC. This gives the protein CASQGQGLAYEQYF.

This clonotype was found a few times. The CDR3 is CASSRSGAGGPETQYF. Written as DNA, the CDR3 is TGCGCCAGCAGCCGATCAGGAGCGGGAGGTCCTGAGACCCAGTACTTC. The V and J genes are TRBV5-1 and TRBJ2-5, with 9 bases aligning to TRBD2. Germline V gene lookup returns CDR1 SGHRS and CDR2 YFSETQ. V lost 4 bases, J lost 5 bases, and 12 bases stayed unmatched. The CDR3 length is 16 residues.